This T cell receptor (beta chain) is from a study of T cell changes during pregnancy in multiple sclerosis. The CDR3 is made up of 18 amino acids. The germline gives CDR1 MGHRA, CDR2 YSYEKL. The V gene end was trimmed by 1 base and the J gene end by 4 bases; junction bases not matched to a gene: 9. The protocol was immunoSEQ multiplex PCR, while the TCRdb copy is restricted to in-frame clones and leaves out a portion. The table records about 110,000 clones, around 92% of them present only once. The chain recombines TRBV4-1 with TRBJ2-5; 13 bases line up with TRBD2. This specimen was peripheral blood, taken in the third trimester of pregnancy. This TCR was recovered from a female donor in good health, enrolled as a control in a pregnancy study. The CDR3 sequence is CASSQVLAGGPVGETQYF. CDR3 DNA sequence: TGCGCCAGCAGCCAAGTACTAGCGGGGGGGCCGGTCGGAGAGACCCAGTACTTC.